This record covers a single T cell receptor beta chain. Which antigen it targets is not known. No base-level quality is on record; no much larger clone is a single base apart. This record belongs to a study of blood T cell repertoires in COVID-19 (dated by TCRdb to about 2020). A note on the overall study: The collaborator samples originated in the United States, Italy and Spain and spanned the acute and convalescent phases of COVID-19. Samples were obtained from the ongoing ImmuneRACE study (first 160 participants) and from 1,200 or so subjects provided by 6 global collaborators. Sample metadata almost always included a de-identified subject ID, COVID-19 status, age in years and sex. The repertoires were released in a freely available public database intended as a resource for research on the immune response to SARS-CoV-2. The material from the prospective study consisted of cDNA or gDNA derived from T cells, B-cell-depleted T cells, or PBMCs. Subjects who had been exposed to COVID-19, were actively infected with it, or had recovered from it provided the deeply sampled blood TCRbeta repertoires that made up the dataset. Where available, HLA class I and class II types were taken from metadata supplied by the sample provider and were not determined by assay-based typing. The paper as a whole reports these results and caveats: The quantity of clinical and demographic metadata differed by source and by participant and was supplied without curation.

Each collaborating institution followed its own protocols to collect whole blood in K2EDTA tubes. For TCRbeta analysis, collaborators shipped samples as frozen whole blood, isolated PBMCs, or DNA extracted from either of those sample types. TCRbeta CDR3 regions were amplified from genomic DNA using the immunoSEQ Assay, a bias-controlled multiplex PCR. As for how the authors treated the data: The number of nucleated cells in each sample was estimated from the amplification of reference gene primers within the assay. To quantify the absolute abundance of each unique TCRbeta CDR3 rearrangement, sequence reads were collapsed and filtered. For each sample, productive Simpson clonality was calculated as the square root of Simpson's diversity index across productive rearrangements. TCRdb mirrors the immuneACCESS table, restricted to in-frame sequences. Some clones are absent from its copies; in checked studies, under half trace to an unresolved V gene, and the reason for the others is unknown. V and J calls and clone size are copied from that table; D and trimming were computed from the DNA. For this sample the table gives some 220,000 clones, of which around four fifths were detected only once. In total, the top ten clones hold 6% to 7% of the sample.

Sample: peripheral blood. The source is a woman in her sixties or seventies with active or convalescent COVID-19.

The nucleotide sequence is TGTGCCAGCAGTTACTCGTCTCAGATTAGCAATCAGCCCCAGCATTTT. Its coded protein is CASSYSSQISNQPQHF. The V and J segments used are TRBV6-6 and TRBJ1-5, with no confidently assigned D gene. The CDR3 sequence holds 16 residues, the cysteine and phenylalanine included. Just the 48-base CDR3 DNA is kept, in frame starting at base 1. V drops 0 bases and J drops 0 bases, leaving 9 bases in between. The germline V gene encodes CDR1 MNHNY and CDR2 SVGAGI (reference sequence).